This TCR beta chain was found in a study of CD8 T cells in ankylosing spondylitis. Study-wide results and caveats: In the blood and synovial fluid of reactive arthritis, some motif variants had been previously reported. Blood from ankylosing spondylitis patients appeared to carry a characteristic roughly 8-variant TCR beta motif. Disease-linked clones had a CD8+ phenotype and relatively low frequency in peripheral blood.

Germline V gene data show CDR1 as LGHDT and CDR2 as YNNKEL (reference sequence). V dropped 4 bases and J dropped 5 bases, with 14 bases sitting between them. The CDR3 is 14 amino acids. Points on this clonotype: Its antigen is still unknown.

Construction of TCR beta libraries was performed using quantitative 5'-RACE with molecular barcodes. TCRdb redid the calling of the 5' RACE reads with MiXCR, one entry per CDR3 protein. The data contain about 450,000 distinct CDR3 sequences, roughly 26% of them singletons. The rearrangement uses TRBV3-1 and TRBJ2-5; D is unresolved. The TCR sequence derives from a male donor with ankylosing spondylitis. The sequencing sample was made of blood, either unsorted or a sorted T cell fraction (not recorded which). The CDR3 here is CASSLGPVYETQYF. Written as DNA, the CDR3 is TGTGCCAGCAGCCTCGGACCAGTATACGAGACCCAGTACTTC.